This T cell receptor (beta chain) was retrieved from a study of T-cell reconstitution after alpha-beta-depleted transplantation in children. CDR3 length: 16 residues. Trimming stripped 2 bases from V and 0 bases from J, with 14 bases between. The germline V gene has CDR1 SGHAT and CDR2 FQNNGV. Unique molecular identifiers were incorporated when the TCRbeta library was constructed. MiXCR, run by TCRdb on the PCR reads, gives a single entry per CDR3 protein. The data show tens of thousands of distinct CDR3 sequences, with 15% to 20% seen just once and 40% to 65% held by the top ten. Points from the study as a whole: Recipient T cells and thymic progenitors that survived were the source of the high TCRbeta diversity seen at day 60 in some patients. A year had passed since transplant, and T-cell counts and diversity by then came mostly from newly produced T cells.

In regard to this clonotype: What it binds is not known.

Sequencing used PBMCs, mostly from graft donor cells, obtained 360 days after TCRalphabeta/CD19-depleted stem cell transplant. The receptor was derived from a male patient between 2 and 10 years old who had a stem cell transplant for acute lymphoblastic leukemia, so the T cells may come from the graft donor. This chain connects TRBV11-2 to TRBJ2-7; D might be TRBD2 (5 bases). The CDR3 DNA sequence: TGTGCCAGCAGCTTATTACCGGGATCCCTCTCCTACGAGCAGTACTTC. It translates to CASSLLPGSLSYEQYF.